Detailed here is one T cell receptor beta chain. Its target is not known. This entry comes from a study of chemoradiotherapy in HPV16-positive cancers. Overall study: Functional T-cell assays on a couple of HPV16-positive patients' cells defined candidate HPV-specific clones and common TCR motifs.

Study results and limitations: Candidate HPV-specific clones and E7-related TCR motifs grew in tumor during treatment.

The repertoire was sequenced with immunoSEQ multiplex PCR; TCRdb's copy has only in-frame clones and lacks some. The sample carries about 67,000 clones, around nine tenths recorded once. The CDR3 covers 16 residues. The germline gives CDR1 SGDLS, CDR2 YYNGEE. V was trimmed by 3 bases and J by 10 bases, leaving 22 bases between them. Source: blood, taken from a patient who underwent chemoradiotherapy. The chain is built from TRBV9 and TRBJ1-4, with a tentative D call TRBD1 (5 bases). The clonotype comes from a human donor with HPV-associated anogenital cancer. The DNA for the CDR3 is TGTGCCAGCAGCGCCTCCCCGACGGGGCTCGGGGGAAAACTGTTTTTT. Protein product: CASSASPTGLGGKLFF.